What follows describes a single T cell receptor beta chain. Its antigen is still unknown. The data were taken from a study of cytomegalovirus exposure and HLA in healthy donors. Findings and limits, study-wide: A link between a missense DCLRE1C variant and TCR beta V- and J-gene trimming emerged from a later analysis.

Per germline, CDR1 LGHNT and CDR2 FRNRAP. V was pared by 7 bases and J by 3 bases, with 9 bases of the junction left unmatched. There are 16 residues in the CDR3. With 60 Vbeta and 13 Jbeta primers, the PCR was carried out. Some clones are missing from TCRdb's copy, which holds only in-frame ones; the method was immunoSEQ multiplex PCR. The profile shows about 94,000 clones, around two thirds of them singletons. Sequenced material: PBMCs. The receptor was derived from a man aged 25-40 years in good health and CMV-seronegative. This sequence joins TRBV12-5 and TRBJ2-7; 13 bases line up with TRBD2. CDR3: CASDTTSGRFGYEQYF. CDR3 bases: TGTGCTAGTGACACGACTAGCGGGAGGTTTGGCTACGAGCAGTACTTC.